The 9 T cell receptor beta chains given below trace back to one sample, sequenced in a study of quantifying T cell responses using KT2 cells. Overall study: cDNA was made from DNase-treated RNA using alpha and beta constant primers.

Each cDNA got a UMI-containing oligo ligated at its 3' end. First-round PCR used four to five cycles and beta primers RC1.1 and RC1.2 covering TRBC1 and TRBC2. TCRdb re-called the UMI-ligation and nested PCR reads with MiXCR, one entry per CDR3 protein. Among approximately 50,000 distinct CDR3 sequences listed, 9.5% to 13% were seen once. Sequenced: PBMCs spiked with cells of the T cell clone KT2. The receptor source for this set is a human donor.

This clonotype was counted at least ten times. The chain carries TRBV29-1 and TRBJ2-6, with a possible D match to TRBD2 (5 bases). The CDR3 loop spans 14 amino acids. Germline V gives CDR1 SQVTM, CDR2 ANQGSEA. V was pared by 6 bases and J by 1 base, with 10 bases between. CDR3 bases: TGCAGCGTGTCGGGGTCGTCTGGGGCCAACGTCCTGACTTTC. This encodes CSVSGSSGANVLTF.

This clonotype was detected only a few times. The CDR3 nucleotides read TGTGCCATCAGTGATGCAGGGGACGAGCAGTTCTTC. This sequence encodes CAISDAGDEQFF. The chain combines TRBV10-3 with TRBJ2-1, with a weak D call TRBD1 (6 bases). CDR3 length: 12 residues. V lost 3 bases and J 10 bases, leaving 10 bases between the germline ends. Germline assignment: CDR1 ENHRY and CDR2 SYGVKD.

This clonotype showed up just a few times. The chain carries TRBV7-6 and TRBJ2-7; D is possibly TRBD1 or TRBD2 (5 bases each). This CDR3 has 14 amino acids. The germline CDR1 and CDR2 sequences are SGHVS and FNYEAQ. Trimming removed 8 bases at V and 7 bases at J, with 21 bases between. CDR3 nucleotides: TGTGCCAGCTCCCTCTCGGACGGGGCTAGAGAGCAGTACTTC. Translating gives CASSLSDGAREQYF.

This clonotype was counted between two and nine times. The chain links TRBV3-1 to TRBJ2-1, with D tentatively TRBD2 (5 bases). Trimming stripped 3 bases from V and 4 bases from J, with 22 bases between. The CDR3 is 18 residues long. The germline CDR1 and CDR2 sequences are LGHDT and YNNKEL (reference sequence). The CDR3 is CASSQRSGSLSWYNEQFF. The CDR3 DNA sequence: TGTGCCAGCAGCCAGAGGAGCGGCTCTCTTTCCTGGTACAATGAGCAGTTCTTC.

This clonotype turned up a few times. V usage is TRBV5-1 and J usage is TRBJ2-5, with 8 bases aligning to TRBD1. Germline trimming cut 4 bases from V and 4 bases from J; bases unmatched to any gene: 6. The germline gives CDR1 SGHRS, CDR2 YFSETQ. CDR3 length equals 14 residues. The CDR3 bases are TGCGCCAGCAGCCTCCCAGGGGGCGCAGAGACCCAGTACTTC. Protein: CASSLPGGAETQYF.

This rearrangement joins TRBV15 to TRBJ1-5; 7 bases agree with TRBD1. The CDR3 has 14 amino acids. Germline assignment: CDR1 LNHNV and CDR2 YYDKDF (reference sequence). Trimming at V came to 6 bases and at J to 2 bases, leaving 4 bases not matched to a gene. The CDR3 protein is CATSPDRGNQPQHF. DNA for the CDR3: TGTGCCACCAGTCCAGACAGGGGCAATCAGCCCCAGCATTTT.

This clonotype has at least ten counts. The chain joins TRBV18 to TRBJ1-2; maybe TRBD1 (6 bases). This CDR3 has 18 amino acids. Germline values: CDR1 KGHSH, CDR2 LQKENI. V was cut by 3 bases and J by 2 bases, with 22 bases left in between. The chain's CDR3 is CASSPSGYQGQKNYGYTF. CDR3 nucleotide sequence: TGTGCCAGCTCACCGTCAGGATATCAGGGACAAAAAAACTATGGCTACACCTTC.

V usage is TRBV5-6 and J usage is TRBJ1-2; unclear D gene. V was pared by 0 bases and J by 0 bases, with 12 bases between. Germline V gene lookup returns CDR1 SGHDT and CDR2 YYEEEE. The CDR3 consists of 16 residues. This CDR3 reads CASSLVPTRTNYGYTF. The CDR3 DNA is TGTGCCAGCAGCTTGGTTCCAACCCGGACTAACTATGGCTACACCTTC.

The chain joins TRBV30 to TRBJ2-2, with TRBD2 matching 9 bases. The V and J ends lost 4 bases and 7 bases, in that order; junction bases with no gene match: 10. The germline V gene encodes CDR1 GTSNPN and CDR2 SVGIG (reference sequence). The CDR3 runs to 15 residues. The CDR3 DNA is TGTGCCTGGAAGGGACTAGCCGCCGGGGGCGGGGAGCTGTTTTTT. It yields the protein CAWKGLAAGGGELFF.